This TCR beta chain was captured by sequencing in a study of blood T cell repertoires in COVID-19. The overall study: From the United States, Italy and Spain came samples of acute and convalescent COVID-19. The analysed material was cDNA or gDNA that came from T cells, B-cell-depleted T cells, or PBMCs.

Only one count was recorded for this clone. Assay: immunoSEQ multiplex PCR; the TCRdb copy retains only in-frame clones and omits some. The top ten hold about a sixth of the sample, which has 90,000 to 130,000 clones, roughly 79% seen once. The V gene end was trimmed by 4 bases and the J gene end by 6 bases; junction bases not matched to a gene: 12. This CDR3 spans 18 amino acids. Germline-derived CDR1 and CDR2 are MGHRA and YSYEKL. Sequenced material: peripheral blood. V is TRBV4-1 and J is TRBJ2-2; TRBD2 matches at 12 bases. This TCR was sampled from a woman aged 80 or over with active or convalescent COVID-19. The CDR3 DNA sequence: TGCGCCAGCAGCCCCGGACTAGCGGGGCCAGGAGGCGCCGGGGAGCTGTTTTTT. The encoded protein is CASSPGLAGPGGAGELFF.